This TCR beta chain originates from a study of identical twins. Study-level points and caveats: Researchers caution that invariant MAIT and iNKT cells could partly confound zero-insertion analyses. The more abundant beta clonotypes in cord blood had fewer insertions, and memory repertoires did not show this.

V shed 0 bases, J shed 1 base, and the junction held 9 bases outside the gene matches. CDR1 is MNHNY, CDR2 SVGAGI, per germline (reference sequence). The CDR3 has 17 residues. This clonotype showed up just a few times. As yet, its antigen is unknown. A universal primer site was added by template switching, and unique molecular identifiers were carried by the cDNA. MiXCR, run by TCRdb on the 5' RACE reads, gives a single entry per CDR3 protein. The table has some 1,600,000 distinct CDR3 sequences, 25% to 35% seen once; the top ten hold more than 0.25%. This TCR came from a newborn girl in good health. Sequencing was performed on cord blood. The chain links TRBV6-6 to TRBJ2-7; 7 bases line up with TRBD1. DNA for the CDR3: TGTGCCAGCAGTTACTCCCCCGGACAGGCGCGTTCCTACGAGCAGTACTTC. It is translated as CASSYSPGQARSYEQYF.